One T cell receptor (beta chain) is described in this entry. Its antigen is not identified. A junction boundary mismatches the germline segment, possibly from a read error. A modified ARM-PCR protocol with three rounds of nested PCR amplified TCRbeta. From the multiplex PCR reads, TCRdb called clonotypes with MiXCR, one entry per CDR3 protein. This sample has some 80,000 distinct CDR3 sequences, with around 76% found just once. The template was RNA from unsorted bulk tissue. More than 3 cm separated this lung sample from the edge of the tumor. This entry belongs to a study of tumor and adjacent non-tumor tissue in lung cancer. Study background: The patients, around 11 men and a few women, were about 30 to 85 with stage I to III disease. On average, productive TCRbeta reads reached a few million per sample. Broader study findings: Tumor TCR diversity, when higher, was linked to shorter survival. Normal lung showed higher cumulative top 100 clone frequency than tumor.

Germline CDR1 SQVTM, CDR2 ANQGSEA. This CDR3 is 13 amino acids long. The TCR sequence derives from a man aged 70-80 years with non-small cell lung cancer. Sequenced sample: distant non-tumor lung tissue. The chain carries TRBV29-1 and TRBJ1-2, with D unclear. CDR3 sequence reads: CSVLQTGVYGYPF. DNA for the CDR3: TGTAGCGTTCTCCAGACGGGAGTCTATGGCTACCCCTTC.